A selection of T cell receptor beta chains follows, all from one sample in a study of cytomegalovirus exposure and HLA in healthy donors. The method was immunoSEQ multiplex PCR; TCRdb's version includes in-frame clones alone and lacks a portion of them. The sample has a few hundred thousand clones, over 60% seen once. Sequenced input: PBMCs. The receptors shown here come from a man aged 35 to 55 in good health and CMV-seronegative. CDR3s include the opening cysteine and the closing phenylalanine or tryptophan. The D gene is left open where the match is weak. The size entry is marked missing in some rows and otherwise reads once, few, many or a size class.

v_call,clone_size,j_call,d_call,cdr3_aa,cdr3_nt
TRBV19,.,TRBJ1-5,TRBD1,CASSRTGGQPQHF,TGTGCCAGTAGTCGGACAGGGGGGCAGCCCCAGCATTTT
TRBV27,.,TRBJ1-1,.,CASSSGSSEAFF,TGTGCCAGCAGTTCGGGGTCGTCGGAAGCTTTCTTT
TRBV7-9,.,TRBJ2-2,.,CASRKEDRNTGELFF,TGTGCCAGCAGAAAAGAGGACAGAAACACCGGGGAGCTGTTTTTT
TRBV5-6,many,TRBJ1-2,.,CASSLSGTSNYGYTF,TGTGCCAGCAGCTTGTCCGGGACATCTAACTATGGCTACACCTTC
TRBV2,.,TRBJ2-2,.,CASSAFNTGELFF,TGTGCCAGCAGTGCCTTCAACACCGGGGAGCTGTTTTTT
TRBV11-2,.,TRBJ2-7,TRBD1,CASSLGRTGNEQYF,TGTGCCAGCAGCTTAGGAAGGACAGGCAACGAGCAGTACTTC
TRBV7-9,.,TRBJ1-1,.,CASSFTGLTEAFF,TGTGCCAGCAGCTTCACAGGGCTCACTGAAGCTTTCTTT
TRBV9,.,TRBJ2-5,TRBD1,CASKGAGGEETQYF,TGTGCCAGCAAGGGCGCAGGGGGCGAGGAGACCCAGTACTTC
TRBV28,.,TRBJ1-3,TRBD1,CASSGGDRGLAGECSNTIYF,TGTGCCAGCAGTGGCGGGGACAGGGGACTTGCGGGGGAATGCAGCAACACCATATATTTT
TRBV2,.,TRBJ2-1,TRBD1,CASSAQRGTGYDEQFF,TGTGCCAGCAGTGCTCAAAGGGGGACAGGCTACGATGAGCAGTTCTTC
TRBV7-6,.,TRBJ2-5,.,CASSLGVLRAQETQYF,TGTGCCAGCAGCTTAGGGGTGCTGCGGGCCCAAGAGACCCAGTACTTC
TRBV7-2,.,TRBJ2-3,TRBD2,CASSFSRTSGGSTDTQYF,TGTGCCAGCAGTTTCTCCAGGACTAGCGGGGGTAGCACAGATACGCAGTATTTT
TRBV9,once,TRBJ1-1,.,CASSVAATSGTEAFF,TGTGCCAGCAGCGTAGCGGCGACCTCGGGTACTGAAGCTTTCTTT
TRBV14,.,TRBJ1-4,TRBD1,CASSQGTGGALMFF,TGTGCCAGCAGCCAAGGGACAGGGGGCGCATTAATGTTTTTT
TRBV4-3,.,TRBJ1-5,.,CASSQSTGTNQPQHF,TGCGCCAGCAGCCAATCCACAGGGACCAATCAGCCCCAGCATTTT
TRBV7-6,once,TRBJ2-2,.,CASSRRAGELFF,TGTGCCAGCAGCCGGAGGGCCGGGGAGCTGTTTTTT
TRBV29-1,.,TRBJ2-1,.,CSVAPSTAGAYNEQFF,TGCAGCGTTGCCCCCTCGACAGCGGGTGCCTACAATGAGCAGTTCTTC
TRBV18,.,TRBJ2-7,.,CASSPPIGSSGAAYEQYF,TGTGCCAGCTCACCACCGATCGGATCCAGCGGTGCCGCCTACGAGCAGTACTTC
TRBV4-1,.,TRBJ1-1,.,CASSQDSGFRNTEAFF,TGCGCCAGCAGCCAGGATTCAGGGTTTCGGAACACTGAAGCTTTCTTT
TRBV2,.,TRBJ2-3,TRBD2,CASRSGEGRDTQYF,TGTGCCAGCAGATCGGGGGAGGGGAGAGATACGCAGTATTTT
TRBV25-1,.,TRBJ1-1,TRBD1,CASSEQGATEAFF,TGTGCCAGCAGTGAACAGGGGGCCACTGAAGCTTTCTTT
TRBV5-1,.,TRBJ2-3,TRBD2,CASSLPGTSGSLDTQYF,TGCGCCAGCAGCCTCCCCGGGACTAGCGGGAGTCTCGATACGCAGTATTTT
TRBV9,.,TRBJ1-2,.,CASSPGGIYGYTF,TGTGCCAGCAGTCCGGGAGGAATCTATGGCTACACCTTC
TRBV2,.,TRBJ2-1,TRBD1,CASMGQGSYNEQFF,TGTGCCAGCATGGGACAGGGGTCTTACAATGAGCAGTTCTTC
TRBV4-1,.,TRBJ1-1,.,CASSFAGRNTEAFF,TGCGCCAGCAGCTTTGCGGGAAGGAACACTGAAGCTTTCTTT
TRBV5-4,few,TRBJ2-4,TRBD1,CASGLQGAAKNIQYF,TGTGCCAGCGGACTCCAGGGGGCGGCCAAAAACATTCAGTACTTC
TRBV6-5,.,TRBJ1-2,TRBD1,CASSQQGYVYGYTF,TGTGCCAGCAGTCAACAGGGGTACGTCTATGGCTACACCTTC
TRBV5-1,.,TRBJ2-1,TRBD2,CASRRTGGGRNEQFF,TGCGCCAGCAGAAGGACGGGGGGAGGGAGGAATGAGCAGTTCTTC
TRBV7-9,.,TRBJ1-3,.,CASSPPGGRSGNTIYF,TGTGCCAGCAGCCCCCCCGGGGGGCGAAGTGGAAACACCATATATTTT
TRBV29-1,.,TRBJ2-5,.,CSVQWAGRETQYF,TGCAGCGTTCAGTGGGCGGGGAGAGAGACCCAGTACTTC
TRBV15,.,TRBJ2-7,TRBD1,CASHGQGGTDEQYF,TGTGCCTCGCACGGACAGGGTGGGACTGACGAGCAGTACTTC
TRBV30,.,TRBJ2-2,.,CAWSGANGAGELFF,TGTGCCTGGAGTGGGGCTAACGGGGCCGGGGAGCTGTTTTTT
TRBV7-9,.,TRBJ2-3,.,CASSLGGHLTDTQYF,TGTGCCAGCAGCTTAGGGGGCCACCTCACAGATACGCAGTATTTT
TRBV5-1,.,TRBJ2-5,TRBD1,CASSLNDRDVETQYF,TGCGCCAGCAGCTTGAACGACAGGGATGTGGAGACCCAGTACTTC
TRBV7-8,few,TRBJ1-4,.,CASTPVGGAEANEKLFF,TGTGCCAGCACCCCCGTGGGGGGGGCTGAAGCTAATGAAAAACTGTTTTTT
TRBV9,.,TRBJ1-2,.,CASSVVARGDYGYTF,TGTGCCAGCAGCGTAGTGGCCAGGGGTGACTATGGCTACACCTTC
TRBV11-2,.,TRBJ2-5,TRBD2,CASSFPSDSGGARETQYF,TGTGCCAGCAGCTTTCCTTCAGATAGCGGGGGGGCCAGAGAGACCCAGTACTTC
TRBV10-3,.,TRBJ1-1,TRBD1,CAISRDSVEAFF,TGTGCCATCAGTAGGGACAGCGTAGAGGCTTTCTTT
TRBV7-2,.,TRBJ1-1,TRBD1,CASSLGTGDTAFF,TGTGCCAGCAGCTTGGGGACAGGGGACACAGCTTTCTTT
TRBV30,.,TRBJ2-7,.,CAWSFQGTSYEQYF,TGTGCCTGGAGTTTTCAGGGCACCTCCTACGAGCAGTACTTC
TRBV6-6,few,TRBJ2-2,TRBD2,CASSRTSGRGNGELFF,TGTGCCAGCAGTCGGACTAGCGGGAGGGGAAACGGGGAGCTGTTTTTT
TRBV7-2,.,TRBJ2-2,.,CASNLRGTLAGELFF,TGTGCCAGCAATCTCCGGGGTACCCTAGCCGGGGAGCTGTTTTTT
TRBV15,.,TRBJ1-5,.,CATSSGSTGGNQPQHF,TGTGCCACCAGCAGTGGGTCGACAGGCGGGAATCAGCCCCAGCATTTT
TRBV28,once,TRBJ1-2,.,CASSSPSKRGYTF,TGTGCCAGCAGTTCACCAAGTAAGCGTGGCTACACCTTC
TRBV19,.,TRBJ2-6,.,CASKTGPSGANVLTF,TGTGCCAGTAAGACAGGACCCTCTGGGGCCAACGTCCTGACTTTC
TRBV5-5,.,TRBJ1-6,.,CASSAERGYNSPLHF,TGTGCCAGCAGCGCCGAAAGGGGGTATAATTCACCCCTCCACTTT
TRBV7-2,.,TRBJ2-1,.,CASSFNRDSYNEQFF,TGTGCCAGCAGCTTTAACAGGGACTCCTACAATGAGCAGTTCTTC
TRBV7-6,.,TRBJ1-1,.,CASLGVNTEAFF,TGTGCCAGCCTCGGAGTTAACACTGAAGCTTTCTTT
TRBV5-4,once,TRBJ2-1,TRBD1,CASSSPADRGQQFF,TGTGCCAGCAGCTCCCCGGCGGACAGGGGCCAGCAGTTCTTC
TRBV6-5,.,TRBJ2-3,TRBD2,CASSKTSGRVDTQYF,TGTGCCAGCAGCAAGACTAGCGGGAGGGTAGATACGCAGTATTTT
TRBV27,few,TRBJ2-1,.,CASSLRDEQFF,TGTGCCAGCAGTTTGAGAGATGAGCAGTTCTTC
TRBV19,few,TRBJ1-1,.,CASTPSAGGNTEAFF,TGTGCCAGTACCCCTTCTGCGGGGGGCAACACTGAAGCTTTCTTT
TRBV5-1,once,TRBJ1-4,TRBD1,CASSSAGQGNEKLFF,TGCGCCAGCTCTTCCGCGGGACAGGGGAATGAAAAACTGTTTTTT
TRBV2,.,TRBJ1-5,TRBD1,CASSGQGHWGTQPQHF,TGTGCCAGCTCGGGACAGGGACACTGGGGCACTCAGCCCCAGCATTTT
TRBV5-5,.,TRBJ1-2,.,CASSSTANYGYTF,TGTGCCAGCAGCTCCACAGCTAACTATGGCTACACCTTC
TRBV7-3,.,TRBJ1-6,.,CASSLLTSYNSPLHF,TGTGCCAGCAGCCTCCTGACATCTTATAATTCACCCCTCCACTTT
TRBV28,.,TRBJ2-1,TRBD2,CAGGAGVYNEQFF,TGTGCCGGAGGGGCGGGGGTCTACAATGAGCAGTTCTTC
TRBV7-2,.,TRBJ1-1,TRBD1,CASSLSPDRGPNTEAFF,TGTGCCAGCAGCTTATCTCCCGACAGGGGTCCGAACACTGAAGCTTTCTTT
TRBV14,few,TRBJ1-1,.,CASSPRRGTEAFF,TGTGCCAGCAGCCCTCGGAGGGGCACTGAAGCTTTCTTT